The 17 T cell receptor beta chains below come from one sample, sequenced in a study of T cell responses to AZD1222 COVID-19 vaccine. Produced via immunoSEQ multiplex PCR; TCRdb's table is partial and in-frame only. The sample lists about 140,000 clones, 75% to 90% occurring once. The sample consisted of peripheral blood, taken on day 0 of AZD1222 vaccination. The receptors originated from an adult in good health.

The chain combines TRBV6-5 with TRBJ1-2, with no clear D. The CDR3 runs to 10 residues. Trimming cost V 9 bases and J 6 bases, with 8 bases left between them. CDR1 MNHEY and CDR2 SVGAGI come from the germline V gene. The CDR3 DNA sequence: TGTGCCAGAATAACGAATGGCTACACCTTC. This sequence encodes CARITNGYTF.

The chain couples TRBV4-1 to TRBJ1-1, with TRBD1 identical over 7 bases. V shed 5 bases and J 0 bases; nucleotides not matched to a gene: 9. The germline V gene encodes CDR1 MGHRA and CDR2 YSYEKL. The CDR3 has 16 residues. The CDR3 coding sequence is TGCGCCAGCAGCGTCGGGCAGGGGGTGATGAACACTGAAGCTTTCTTT. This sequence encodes CASSVGQGVMNTEAFF.

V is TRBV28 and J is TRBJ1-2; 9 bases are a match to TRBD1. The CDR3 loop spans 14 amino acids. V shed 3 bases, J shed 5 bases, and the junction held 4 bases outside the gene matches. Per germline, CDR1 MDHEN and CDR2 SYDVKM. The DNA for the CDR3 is TGTGCCAGCAGTTTCGGGACAGGGTCTTATGGCTACACCTTC. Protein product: CASSFGTGSYGYTF.

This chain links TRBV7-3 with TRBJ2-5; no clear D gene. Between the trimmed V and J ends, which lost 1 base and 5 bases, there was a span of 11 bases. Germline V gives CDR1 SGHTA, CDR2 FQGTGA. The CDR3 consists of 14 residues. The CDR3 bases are TGTGCCAGCAGCTTAAATGGACCTAGGGAGACCCAGTACTTC. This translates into CASSLNGPRETQYF.

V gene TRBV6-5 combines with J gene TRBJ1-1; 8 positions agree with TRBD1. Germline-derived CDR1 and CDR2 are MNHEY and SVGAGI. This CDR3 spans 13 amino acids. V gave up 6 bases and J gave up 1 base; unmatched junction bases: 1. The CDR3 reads CASRTGENTEAFF. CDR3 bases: TGTGCCAGCAGGACAGGGGAGAACACTGAAGCTTTCTTT.

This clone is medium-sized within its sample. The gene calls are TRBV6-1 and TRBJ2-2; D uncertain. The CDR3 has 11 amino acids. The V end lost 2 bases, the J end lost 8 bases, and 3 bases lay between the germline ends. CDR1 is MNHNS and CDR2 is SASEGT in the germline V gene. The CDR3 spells CASSERGELFF. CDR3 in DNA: TGTGCCAGCAGTGAACGGGGGGAGCTGTTTTTT.

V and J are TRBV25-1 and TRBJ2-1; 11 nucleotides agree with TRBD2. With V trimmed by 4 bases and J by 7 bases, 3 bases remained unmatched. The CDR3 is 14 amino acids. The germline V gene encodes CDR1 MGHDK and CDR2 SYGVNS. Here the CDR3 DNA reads TGTGCCAGCAGTGGTAGCGGGGGGGCTAATGAGCAGTTCTTC. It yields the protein CASSGSGGANEQFF.

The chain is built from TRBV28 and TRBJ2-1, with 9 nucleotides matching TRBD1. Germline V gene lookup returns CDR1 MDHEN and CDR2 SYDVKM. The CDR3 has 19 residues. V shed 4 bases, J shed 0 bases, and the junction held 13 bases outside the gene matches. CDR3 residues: CASSSPGTGPHSSYNEQFF. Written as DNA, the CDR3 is TGTGCCAGCAGTTCTCCCGGGACAGGGCCTCACTCCTCCTACAATGAGCAGTTCTTC.

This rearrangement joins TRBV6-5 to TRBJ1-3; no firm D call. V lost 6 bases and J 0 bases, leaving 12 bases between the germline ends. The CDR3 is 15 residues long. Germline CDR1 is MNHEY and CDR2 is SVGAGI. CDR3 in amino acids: CASRISGNSGNTIYF. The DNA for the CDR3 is TGTGCCAGCAGGATATCAGGAAACTCTGGAAACACCATATATTTT.

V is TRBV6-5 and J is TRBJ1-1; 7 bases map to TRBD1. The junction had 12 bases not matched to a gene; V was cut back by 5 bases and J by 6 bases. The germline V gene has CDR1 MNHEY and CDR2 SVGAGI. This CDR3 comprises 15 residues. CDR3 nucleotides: TGTGCCAGCAGTCCTTTAGGGACAGAGGCTCCTGAAGCTTTCTTT. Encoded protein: CASSPLGTEAPEAFF.

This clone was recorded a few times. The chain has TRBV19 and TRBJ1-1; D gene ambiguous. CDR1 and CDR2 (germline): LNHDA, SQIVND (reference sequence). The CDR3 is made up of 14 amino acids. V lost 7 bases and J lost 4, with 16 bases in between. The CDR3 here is CASKVAATGTEAFF. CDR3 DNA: TGTGCCAGTAAGGTGGCCGCCACGGGCACTGAAGCTTTCTTT.

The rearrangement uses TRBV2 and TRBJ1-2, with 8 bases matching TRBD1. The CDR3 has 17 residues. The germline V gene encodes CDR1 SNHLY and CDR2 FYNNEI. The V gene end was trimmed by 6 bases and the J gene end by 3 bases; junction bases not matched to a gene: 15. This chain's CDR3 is CASRGPGGLGGYYGYTF. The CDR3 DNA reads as TGTGCCAGCAGGGGTCCAGGGGGCCTTGGCGGATACTATGGCTACACCTTC.

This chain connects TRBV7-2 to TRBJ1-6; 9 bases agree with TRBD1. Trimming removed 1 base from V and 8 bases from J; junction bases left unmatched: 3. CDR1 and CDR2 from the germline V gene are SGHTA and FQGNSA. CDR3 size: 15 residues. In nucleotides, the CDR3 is TGTGCCAGCAGCTTAGTTTGGACAGGGGATTCACCCCTCCACTTT. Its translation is CASSLVWTGDSPLHF.

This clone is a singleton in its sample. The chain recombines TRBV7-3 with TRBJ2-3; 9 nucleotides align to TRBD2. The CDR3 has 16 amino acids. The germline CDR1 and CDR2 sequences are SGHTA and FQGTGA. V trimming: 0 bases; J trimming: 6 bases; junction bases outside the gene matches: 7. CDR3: CASSLTRSGGDDTQYF. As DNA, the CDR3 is TGTGCCAGCAGCTTAACTCGTAGCGGGGGTGACGATACGCAGTATTTT.

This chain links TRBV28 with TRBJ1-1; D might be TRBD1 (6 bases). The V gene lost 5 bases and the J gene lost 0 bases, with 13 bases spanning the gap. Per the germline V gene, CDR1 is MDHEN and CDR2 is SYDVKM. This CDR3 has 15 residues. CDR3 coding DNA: TGTGCCAGCAGTGTACCACAGGGAATGAACACTGAAGCTTTCTTT. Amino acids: CASSVPQGMNTEAFF.

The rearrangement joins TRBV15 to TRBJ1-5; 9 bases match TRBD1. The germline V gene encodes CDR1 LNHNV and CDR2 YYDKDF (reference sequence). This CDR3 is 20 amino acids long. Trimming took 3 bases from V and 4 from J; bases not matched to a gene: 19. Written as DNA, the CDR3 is TGTGCCACCAGCAGGCTCTCCCTAAGCAGGGGACAGGGCAGGAATCAGCCCCAGCATTTT. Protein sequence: CATSRLSLSRGQGRNQPQHF.

The CDR3 protein is CASSEGTISQPQHF. As DNA, the CDR3 is TGTGCCAGCAGTGAAGGGACTATCAGTCAGCCCCAGCATTTT. The chain employs TRBV6-1 and TRBJ1-5; no firm D call. Trimming shortened V by 1 base and J by 6 bases, and 10 bases separated the two germline ends. The germline CDR1 and CDR2 sequences are MNHNS and SASEGT. The CDR3 runs 14 residues.